This TCR beta chain was retrieved from a study of beta chain features in type 1 diabetes. Study context: The patients were much like the healthy donors in age, gender and cell yields.

Stem cell-like memory, regulatory, central memory and naive CD4+ cells were sorted via CD45RO/CCR7/CD25/CD127/CD95/CD27. Without exception, sorted populations had purity beyond 95%. This clone was detected only a few times. As yet, its antigen is unknown. The junction had 7 bases not matched to a gene; V was cut back by 2 bases and J by 4 bases. CDR1 and CDR2 (germline): SGHRS, YFSETQ. The CDR3 has 15 amino acids. Isolated RNA was reverse transcribed in full, so expressed TCRB transcripts were sequenced. Repertoires were generated with immunoSEQ multiplex PCR, while TCRdb's copy carries only in-frame clones and drops some. The data contain about 340,000 clones, 7% to 9% of them singletons. The study, taken as a whole, reports: Over-representation of high TCR-expressing cells was a possible consequence of cDNA sequencing.

The receptor was isolated from a woman aged 18-29 years in good health. The sample comprised central memory CD4+ T cells from blood. V is TRBV5-1 and J is TRBJ1-2; TRBD1 aligns across 8 bases. The CDR3 loop is CASSFDRGGVYGYTF. In nucleotides, the CDR3 is TGCGCCAGCAGCTTCGACAGGGGAGGAGTCTATGGCTACACCTTC.